These 14 T cell receptor beta chains originate from one sample sequenced in a study of T cell clonotyping in hematopoietic cell transplantation. Clones were sequenced by immunoSEQ multiplex PCR, and TCRdb holds only the in-frame ones, with some missing. Among under 9,500 clones listed, 85% were seen once. The source was PBMCs, collected 180 days after allogeneic stem cell transplant. Receptor source: a female patient under 45 who had an allogeneic stem cell transplant, so the T cells may come from the graft donor. Some clones in this sample may be carry-over from other donors' samples.

There are a few counts of this clone. The chain is built from TRBV9 and TRBJ2-1, with TRBD2 matching over 12 bases. V shed 4 bases, J shed 7 bases, and the junction held 6 bases outside the gene matches. Germline V gives CDR1 SGDLS, CDR2 YYNGEE. The CDR3 is made up of 15 amino acids. As DNA, the CDR3 is TGTGCCAGCAGCCCTAGCGGGGGGGTCCTGAATGAGCAGTTCTTC. Translated: CASSPSGGVLNEQFF.

The chain recombines TRBV6-1 with TRBJ2-7, with TRBD1 identical over 9 bases. The CDR3 is made up of 14 amino acids. Germline V gene lookup returns CDR1 MNHNS and CDR2 SASEGT. Losses at the gene ends were 7 bases for V and 4 bases for J; bases not matched to a gene: 8. CDR3 DNA sequence: TGTGCCAGCATGAGCAGGACAGGGGTATACGAGCAGTACTTC. Translation: CASMSRTGVYEQYF.

The chain combines TRBV9 with TRBJ2-1; 9 nucleotides line up with TRBD2. Per the germline V gene, CDR1 is SGDLS and CDR2 is YYNGEE. The CDR3 contains 15 residues. The V gene end was trimmed by 3 bases and the J gene end by 6 bases; junction bases not matched to a gene: 7. The CDR3 nucleotides read TGTGCCAGCAGCGCGGCGGGGGGGGCGGGCAATGAGCAGTTCTTC. Amino acid sequence: CASSAAGGAGNEQFF.

In its sample, this clone ranks as large. This chain uses TRBV30 with TRBJ1-5; 8 nucleotides line up with TRBD1. The CDR3 is 15 residues long. J gave up 0 bases and V 4 bases, and 5 bases lay outside the gene matches. The V gene's germline CDR1 is GTSNPN and CDR2 SVGIG (reference sequence). For the CDR3, the DNA is TGTGCCTGGAAAGACAGGGGTCATAGCAATCAGCCCCAGCATTTT. This translates into CAWKDRGHSNQPQHF.

The chain joins TRBV7-2 to TRBJ2-3; D is unclear. Germline V gene sequence: CDR1 SGHTA, CDR2 FQGNSA. The CDR3 consists of 12 residues. V lost 0 bases and J lost 6, with 4 bases in between. In nucleotides, the CDR3 is TGTGCCAGCAGCTTAGCGGCTGATACGCAGTATTTT. Protein: CASSLAADTQYF.

The V call is TRBV25-1, the J call TRBJ1-1, with TRBD1 matching 8 bases. With 3 bases clipped from V and 3 bases from J, the junction kept 3 bases outside the gene matches. Germline V gene lookup returns CDR1 MGHDK and CDR2 SYGVNS. CDR3 length: 14 amino acids. CDR3 amino acids: CASSEQGADTEAFF. CDR3 bases: TGTGCCAGCAGTGAGCAGGGGGCCGACACTGAAGCTTTCTTT.

This chain uses TRBV6-5 with TRBJ2-7, with D perhaps TRBD1 or TRBD2 (5 bases each). In germline, CDR1 is MNHEY, CDR2 SVGAGI. This CDR3 spans 14 amino acids. Trimming cost V 0 bases and J 3 bases, with 9 bases left between them. CDR3 sequence: CASSYSRGDYEQYF. CDR3 DNA: TGTGCCAGCAGTTACTCGAGGGGTGACTACGAGCAGTACTTC.

The V and J genes are TRBV5-4 and TRBJ1-3; TRBD1 matches 10 bases. The CDR3 spans 15 residues. Germline CDR1 SGHNT, CDR2 YYREEE (reference sequence). J lost 5 bases, V lost 3 bases, and 5 bases had no gene match. Here the CDR3 DNA reads TGTGCCAGCAGCTCCCCGGGACAGGGGAGAAACACCATATATTTT. Its translation is CASSSPGQGRNTIYF.

V gene TRBV7-2 combines with J gene TRBJ1-1; TRBD1 might be the D (5 bases). V was pared by 5 bases and J by 5 bases, with 18 bases between. Germline V lookup: CDR1 SGHTA, CDR2 FQGNSA. The CDR3 loop spans 15 amino acids. As DNA, the CDR3 is TGTGCCAGCAGCATCCCTCGGGGGGGAGGAACTGAAGCTTTCTTT. It specifies CASSIPRGGGTEAFF.

This clone was picked up one time. The chain is built from TRBV19 and TRBJ2-7, with D uncertain. With 4 bases removed from V and 4 bases from J, the gap between germline ends came to 8 bases. Germline V lookup: CDR1 LNHDA, CDR2 SQIVND (reference sequence). This CDR3 contains 12 residues. CDR3 loop: CASSNSWYEQYF. The CDR3 DNA reads as TGTGCCAGTAGTAACAGCTGGTACGAGCAGTACTTC.

This clone came up a few times. The chain joins TRBV9 to TRBJ2-3; 9 bases are shared with TRBD2. The CDR3 spans 15 residues. The V gene's germline CDR1 is SGDLS and CDR2 YYNGEE. Unmatched junction bases numbered 7, after V lost 2 bases and J lost 6 bases. The CDR3 bases are TGTGCCAGCAGCGTCTCCGCGGGGGGGTCGGATACGCAGTATTTT. As protein: CASSVSAGGSDTQYF. Based on the CDR3 plus reference TRBV9 and TRBJ2-3, the full variable domain is DSGVTQTPKHLITATGQRVTLRCSPRSGDLSVYWYQQSLDQGLQFLIQYYNGEERAKGNILERFSAQQFPDLHSELNLSSLELGDSALYFCASSVSAGGSDTQYFGPGTRLTVL.

CDR3 sequence (DNA): TGTGCCAGCAGCTCCGGACTAGCTCACAATGAGCAGTTCTTC. This translates into CASSSGLAHNEQFF. The chain couples TRBV13 to TRBJ2-1, with TRBD2 matching 8 bases. The CDR3 consists of 14 residues. Germline CDR1 reads PRHDT; CDR2 reads FYEKMQ (reference sequence). J gave up 5 bases and V 4 bases, and 4 bases lay outside the gene matches.

This clone is labeled as medium-sized. The V gene is TRBV5-1, the J gene TRBJ2-7, with D perhaps matching TRBD2 (6 bases). CDR3 length equals 15 residues. Deletions cut 7 bases from V and 0 bases from J, with 17 bases between. The V gene's germline CDR1 is SGHRS and CDR2 YFSETQ. CDR3 protein: CASRTIAASSYEQYF. The CDR3 nucleotides read TGCGCCAGCCGAACGATAGCGGCTAGCTCCTACGAGCAGTACTTC.

The chain joins TRBV10-3 to TRBJ1-5; possible D gene TRBD1, 5 bases. The CDR3 is 15 residues long. The germline gives CDR1 ENHRY, CDR2 SYGVKD. Trimming took 2 bases from V and 7 from J, leaving 15 bases between them. The chain's CDR3 is CAISETALWGQPQHF. CDR3 in DNA: TGTGCCATCAGTGAGACGGCCCTTTGGGGGCAGCCCCAGCATTTT.